These T cell receptor beta chains were read from a single sample in a study of early T cells in non-severe SARS-CoV-2 infection. TCRdb ran MiXCR on the 5' RACE reads and lists one entry per CDR3 protein. The table shows 53,000 or so distinct CDR3 sequences, with 7.7% occurring only once. The specimen sequenced was whole blood. The receptors were gathered from an adult who was a healthcare worker with PCR-confirmed SARS-CoV-2 infection or an uninfected control (not recorded which). CDR3s include the opening cysteine and the closing phenylalanine or tryptophan. The D gene is left open where the match is weak. Clone size, where shown, is once, few, many, or a class for clones that have expanded.

clone_size,j_call,cdr3_length,v_call,d_call,cdr3_nt,cdr3_aa
many,TRBJ2-3,12,TRBV28,TRBD2,TGTGCCAGCAGTTTAGCTACTAGCGGGGGCATTTTT,CASSLATSGGIF
-,TRBJ2-1,13,TRBV7-2,-,TGTGCCAGCAGCTTTTCCGTGACTGCTGAGCAGTTCTTC,CASSFSVTAEQFF
-,TRBJ2-3,14,TRBV12-3/TRBV12-4,-,TGTGCCAGCACTCCGCCTGGGACCACAGATACGCAGTATTTT,CASTPPGTTDTQYF
-,TRBJ2-3,13,TRBV18,TRBD2,TGTGCCAGCTCACCTAGCGGGACAGATACGCAGTATTTT,CASSPSGTDTQYF
many,TRBJ2-3,14,TRBV5-6,TRBD2,TGTGCCAGCACCATGGAGGCTAGCGGAGATACGCAGTATTTT,CASTMEASGDTQYF
-,TRBJ1-5,16,TRBV4-1,-,TGCGCCAGCAGCCAAGATCTCGCAGGCAGCAATCAGCCCCAGCATTTT,CASSQDLAGSNQPQHF
many,TRBJ1-2,13,TRBV6-6,-,TGTGCCAGCAGTCCCGGGTCATACTATGGCTACACCTTC,CASSPGSYYGYTF
many,TRBJ2-3,12,TRBV6-4,-,TGTGCCAGCAGCCAGGGTGGAGATACGCAGTATTTT,CASSQGGDTQYF
-,TRBJ1-5,15,TRBV2,-,TGTGCCAGCAGTGAACGGGGAGGCTGGAATCAGCCCCAGCATTTT,CASSERGGWNQPQHF
few,TRBJ2-7,15,TRBV25-1,TRBD2,TGTGCCAGCAGTGACCCTAGCGGGGACTCCTACGAGCAGTACTTC,CASSDPSGDSYEQYF
few,TRBJ2-2,12,TRBV29-1,-,TGCAGCGTTGTTAGGGCGAACGGGGAGCTGTTTTTT,CSVVRANGELFF
-,TRBJ1-6,15,TRBV6-5,-,TGTGCCAGCAGAACGATCAGCGGTCGAAATTCACCCCTCCACTTT,CASRTISGRNSPLHF
few,TRBJ2-2,15,TRBV2,TRBD2,TGTGCCAGCAGAGGGGAGGGACGGAACACCGGGGAGCTGTTTTTT,CASRGEGRNTGELFF
few,TRBJ2-3,11,TRBV28,-,TGTGCCAGCAGGAGCCCCGGGACGCAGTATTTT,CASRSPGTQYF
-,TRBJ2-7,15,TRBV11-2,TRBD1,TGTGCCAGCAGCCCCGGACAGGGACCCTTCTACGAGCAGTACTTC,CASSPGQGPFYEQYF
many,TRBJ2-5,15,TRBV2,TRBD1,TGTGCCAGCAGTAGGGGGACAGGCGTTCAAGAGACCCAGTACTTC,CASSRGTGVQETQYF
-,TRBJ2-3,15,TRBV7-3,-,TGTGCCAGCAGCCCGCAACTAGGAAGCGCAGATACGCAGTATTTT,CASSPQLGSADTQYF
many,TRBJ1-1,16,TRBV5-4,TRBD1,TGTGCCAGCAGCCAGGGGACAGGGAGGGCGAACACTGAAGCTTTCTTT,CASSQGTGRANTEAFF
many,TRBJ1-4,12,TRBV7-9,-,TGTGCCAGCAGCTTCACAAATGAAAAACTGTTTTTT,CASSFTNEKLFF
many,TRBJ2-5,16,TRBV6-1,TRBD2,TGTGCCAGCAGTGACCGACTAGCGGAGTACCAAGAGACCCAGTACTTC,CASSDRLAEYQETQYF
many,TRBJ1-1,14,TRBV20-1,-,TGCAGTGCTAGAGAAATGAGCAGGGATACTGAAGCTTTCTTT,CSAREMSRDTEAFF
many,TRBJ2-2,15,TRBV2,TRBD1,TGTGCCAGCAGCGCAGGGACAGGGGGGACCGGGGAGCTGTTTTTT,CASSAGTGGTGELFF
many,TRBJ1-5,16,TRBV24-1,TRBD1,TGTGCCACCAGTGATTCGCAGGGGGCCCGATATCAGCCCCAGCATTTT,CATSDSQGARYQPQHF
-,TRBJ1-6,16,TRBV6-6,-,TGTGCCAGCAGTTACTCGGGGGTAAACTATAATTCACCCCTCCACTTT,CASSYSGVNYNSPLHF
many,TRBJ1-1,13,TRBV12-3/TRBV12-4,-,TGTGCCAGCAGACCAGGACAGATTTCTGAAGCTTTCTTT,CASRPGQISEAFF
many,TRBJ2-7,14,TRBV7-9,TRBD2,TGTGCCAGCAGCTCGGGACTAGCTTGGTACGAGCAGTACTTC,CASSSGLAWYEQYF
many,TRBJ2-2,14,TRBV6-2/TRBV6-3,TRBD1,TGTGCCAGTACGGGACAGGCGAACACCGGGGAGCTGTTTTTT,CASTGQANTGELFF
many,TRBJ2-1,11,TRBV2,-,TGTGCCAGCAGGGAGGGTGGGGAGCAGTTCTTC,CASREGGEQFF
many,TRBJ1-2,15,TRBV20-1,TRBD1,TGCAGTGCCCCGAAAGGACAGGGAAGGGCTCATGGCTACACCTTC,CSAPKGQGRAHGYTF
many,TRBJ1-2,12,TRBV29-1,-,TGCAGCGTTGAAGATCCCGGAGATGGCTACACCTTC,CSVEDPGDGYTF
few,TRBJ2-7,16,TRBV28,TRBD1,TGTGCCAGCAGTTTATCCGGGACAGGGCGAAACTACGAGCAGTACTTC,CASSLSGTGRNYEQYF
-,TRBJ2-2,14,TRBV4-1,-,TGCGCCAGCAGCCCTTTGGGGGCCACCGGGGAGCTGTTTTTT,CASSPLGATGELFF
many,TRBJ1-2,14,TRBV5-1,TRBD1,TGCGCCAGCAGAGAGACGGACAGGAACTATGGCTACACCTTC,CASRETDRNYGYTF
few,TRBJ2-6,15,TRBV24-1,-,TGTGCCACCAGCGATAAAGAGACCGGGGCCAACGTCCTGACTTTC,CATSDKETGANVLTF
many,TRBJ1-1,14,TRBV7-8,TRBD1,TGTGCCAGCAGCCCAGGGGGTCCGTCCACTGAAGCTTTCTTT,CASSPGGPSTEAFF
medium-sized,TRBJ1-2,11,TRBV29-1,-,TGCAGCGTTGAAGTGGTCTATGGCTACACCTTC,CSVEVVYGYTF
many,TRBJ2-1,16,TRBV12-3/TRBV12-4,TRBD2,TGTGCCAGCAGTTCAAGCGGGACTAGCGGACACAATGAGCAGTTCTTC,CASSSSGTSGHNEQFF
few,TRBJ1-5,15,TRBV28,-,TGTGCCAGCAGTTGGGCAGGGAGAAGATTTCAGCCCCAGCATTTT,CASSWAGRRFQPQHF
-,TRBJ1-2,12,TRBV29-1,TRBD1,TGCAGCGTTGGGACAGGGAACTATGGCTACACCTTC,CSVGTGNYGYTF
few,TRBJ2-1,15,TRBV19,TRBD2,TGTGCCAGTAGTATTCTCGCGGGGGGGATCGATGAGCAGTTCTTC,CASSILAGGIDEQFF